This TCR beta chain originates from a study of cytomegalovirus exposure and HLA in healthy donors. This clone was counted only a few times. Its antigen is not known. This CDR3 is 14 amino acids long. The V and J ends lost 5 bases and 4 bases respectively, with 14 bases between them. Germline V gene data show CDR1 as SGHVS and CDR2 as FQNEAQ. 13 Jbeta primers and 60 Vbeta primers were used for the PCR. TCRdb keeps only in-frame clones here, not all; method: immunoSEQ multiplex PCR. The table lists 50,000 to 65,000 clones, about 80% of them singletons. General study findings and limits: Presence/absence analyses supposed approximately even sequencing depth among donors. HLA-A and HLA-B allele assignments for most subjects were reportedly predicted accurately using TCR beta sequences. Compared with the roughly 700-donor mean, an Asian-associated ancestry cluster reportedly had fewer N-insertions, according to a later analysis. Most TCR sequences were rare, but some public TCRs occurred in many donors.

The rearrangement joins TRBV7-8 to TRBJ1-1; a possible D gene is TRBD1 (5 bases). The clonotype originates from a man between 45 and 60 years old in good health and CMV-seropositive. The sequencing sample was made of PBMCs. DNA of the CDR3: TGTGCCAGCAGCATCATCTCTAGGGGCACTGAAGCTTTCTTT. Its protein is CASSIISRGTEAFF.